This passage covers 27 T cell receptor beta chains from one sample sequenced in a study of blood T cells in healthy people across ages. Through a sample-barcoded 5' primer and a J-beta primer mix, a second PCR was run for roughly 6 to 11 cycles. Via MiXCR, TCRdb re-called the 5' RACE reads, giving one row per CDR3 protein. Of 700,000 to 900,000 distinct CDR3 sequences detected, about 48% appear once; the ten largest clones hold approximately 40%. The sequenced sample was blood. These TCRs come from a man older than 75 in good health.

This clonotype appeared a few times. The chain carries TRBV12-3 or TRBV12-4 and TRBJ2-6; either TRBD1 or TRBD2 may fit D (5 bases each). The CDR3 is 15 amino acids. Trimming cost V 6 bases and J 6 bases, with 15 bases left between them. In DNA, the CDR3 is TGTGCCAGCAGGTCGCGAGGGGCCAAGGCCAACGTCCTGACTTTC. Translation: CASRSRGAKANVLTF.

The chain is built from TRBV10-3 and TRBJ2-7; TRBD2 agrees at 8 bases. J was trimmed by 6 bases and V by 6 bases; bases with no gene match: 10. The CDR3 loop spans 14 amino acids. Germline V gene data show CDR1 as ENHRY and CDR2 as SYGVKD. The CDR3 sequence: CAIRLGAGGREQYF. CDR3 nucleotides: TGTGCCATCAGACTCGGGGCGGGGGGTCGCGAGCAGTACTTC.

The chain joins TRBV29-1 to TRBJ1-3; TRBD1 aligns across 7 bases. This CDR3 contains 14 residues. Germline lookup yields CDR1 SQVTM and CDR2 ANQGSEA. V lost 5 bases to trimming and J lost 2 bases; unmatched junction nucleotides: 6. CDR3 sequence (DNA): TGCAGCGTTTCTACAGGGGCCCCTGGAAACACCATATATTTT. Translating it yields CSVSTGAPGNTIYF.

This rearrangement joins TRBV3-1 to TRBJ2-2, with D unresolved. Per the germline V gene, CDR1 is LGHDT and CDR2 is YNNKEL (reference sequence). V was pared by 1 base and J by 4 bases, with 7 bases between. The CDR3 consists of 14 residues. In nucleotides, the CDR3 is TGTGCCAGCAGCCAAGTTGGTAGCACCGGGGAGCTGTTTTTT. Translating it yields CASSQVGSTGELFF.

The chain is built from TRBV2 and TRBJ2-7; 7 bases agree with TRBD1. Germline V gene lookup returns CDR1 SNHLY and CDR2 FYNNEI. Trimming at V came to 10 bases and at J to 1 base, leaving 4 bases not matched to a gene. The CDR3 is 12 amino acids. This CDR3 is CATTGASYEQYF. The CDR3 DNA reads as TGTGCCACCACAGGGGCGTCCTACGAGCAGTACTTC.

This clonotype was counted only a few times. The CDR3 here is CASSPAMDSYEQYF. The CDR3, as DNA: TGTGCCAGCAGTCCAGCCATGGACTCCTACGAGCAGTACTTC. The V call is TRBV27, the J call TRBJ2-7; unclear D gene. The germline V gene has CDR1 MNHEY and CDR2 SMNVEV (reference sequence). The CDR3 has 14 residues. Trimming shortened V by 5 bases and J by 0 bases, and 11 bases separated the two germline ends.

There are a few counts of this clonotype. The gene calls are TRBV7-9 and TRBJ2-4; 9 positions match TRBD2. V lost 4 bases and J lost 2; bases outside the gene matches: 6. Germline CDR1 is SEHNR and CDR2 is FQNEAQ (reference sequence). This CDR3 has 16 residues. The CDR3 DNA reads TGTGCCAGCAGCTCGGGACTAGCTGAGCCCAAAAACATTCAGTACTTC. Its translation is CASSSGLAEPKNIQYF.

This chain joins TRBV11-1 and TRBJ2-1; maybe TRBD2 (6 bases). CDR1 is SGHAT and CDR2 is FQDESV in the germline V gene (reference sequence). The CDR3 runs to 13 residues. V lost 3 bases, J lost 12 bases, and 15 bases lay in between. CDR3 DNA sequence: TGTGCCAGCAGCTTGCTTGGCGGGATCGGGCAGTTCTTC. Its translation is CASSLLGGIGQFF.

The genes are TRBV4-2 and TRBJ2-4; 7 bases map to TRBD2. This CDR3 is built from 15 residues. Germline CDR1 LGHNA, CDR2 YNFKEQ. After removal of 4 bases from V and 13 bases from J, the junction contained 16 bases not matched to a gene. This CDR3 is CASSRDGGESYEQYF. CDR3 DNA: TGTGCCAGCAGCCGAGATGGGGGGGAAAGCTACGAACAGTACTTC.

Only one count was recorded for this clonotype. This chain connects TRBV20-1 to TRBJ2-2; TRBD1 matches at 11 bases. J was trimmed by 5 bases and V by 0 bases; bases with no gene match: 2. The CDR3 has 15 amino acids. In germline, CDR1 is DFQATT, CDR2 SNEGSKA (reference sequence). The CDR3, as DNA: TGCAGTGCTAGAGATGGACAGGGGGCAACCGGGGAGCTGTTTTTT. Residues: CSARDGQGATGELFF.

This clonotype occurred once. The rearrangement joins TRBV9 to TRBJ1-2; 7 bases line up with TRBD1. V dropped 3 bases and J dropped 6; count of bases not matched to a gene: 11. Germline V gene lookup returns CDR1 SGDLS and CDR2 YYNGEE. The CDR3 is made up of 15 amino acids. The CDR3 coding sequence is TGTGCCAGCAGCGGTGACAGGGCGGGGAGCGATGGCTACACCTTC. It encodes CASSGDRAGSDGYTF.

This clonotype was observed once. This sequence joins TRBV3-1 and TRBJ2-7; D gene unclear. CDR1 and CDR2 (germline): LGHDT, YNNKEL (reference sequence). The CDR3 sequence is 12 residues long. Trimming shortened V by 4 bases and J by 6 bases, and 10 bases separated the two germline ends. In DNA, the CDR3 is TGTGCCAGCAGCCCCCTCGTCCGCGAGCAGTACTTC. The encoded protein is CASSPLVREQYF.

In its sample, this clonotype was seen a few times. V and J are TRBV27 and TRBJ1-1; a weak D match, TRBD1 (5 bases). Looked up from germline, CDR1 is MNHEY and CDR2 is SMNVEV (reference sequence). The V end was cut by 6 bases, the J end by 5 bases, with 19 bases between. CDR3 size: 15 residues. The CDR3 DNA reads as TGTGCCAGCAGCCCCTATGGGCAGGGCCATACTGAAGCTTTCTTT. This gives the protein CASSPYGQGHTEAFF.

For this clonotype: In this CDR3 the conserved last residue, phenylalanine or tryptophan, is missing, so a read error is likely. CDR3: CSVKDRGIEETQYL. DNA for the CDR3: TGCAGCGTTAAGGACAGGGGGATTGAGGAGACCCAGTACTTA. This chain uses TRBV29-1 with TRBJ2-5; 10 nucleotides agree with TRBD1. CDR3 length: 14 amino acids. CDR1 is SQVTM and CDR2 is ANQGSEA in the germline V gene. Trimming at V came to 5 bases and at J to 5 bases, leaving 8 bases not matched to a gene.

CDR3 DNA sequence: TGTGCCAGCAGCCTCCGGGCGACCAATAACAATGAGCAGTTCTTC. It yields the protein CASSLRATNNNEQFF. This chain links TRBV9 with TRBJ2-1; no clear D. The CDR3 is 15 amino acids. Deletions cut 4 bases from V and 5 bases from J, with 16 bases between. Germline lookup yields CDR1 SGDLS and CDR2 YYNGEE.

The chain has TRBV7-2 and TRBJ2-5, with 7 bases aligning to TRBD2. The CDR3 spans 17 residues. Looked up from germline, CDR1 is SGHTA and CDR2 is FQGNSA. V lost 4 bases, J lost 4 bases, and 15 bases stayed unmatched. As DNA, the CDR3 is TGTGCCAGCAGCTCCGGGACTATCGGGAGTTGGTTAGAGACCCAGTACTTC. Residues: CASSSGTIGSWLETQYF.

Here the CDR3 reads CASSQERLAGGEEQYF. Here the CDR3 DNA reads TGTGCCAGCAGCCAAGAAAGACTAGCGGGAGGGGAAGAGCAGTACTTC. The chain carries TRBV3-1 and TRBJ2-7; TRBD2 matches 14 bases. CDR1 and CDR2 from the germline V gene are LGHDT and YNNKEL (reference sequence). This CDR3 spans 16 amino acids. The ends lost 0 bases at V and 7 bases at J; junction bases unmatched: 5.

The chain uses TRBV29-1 and TRBJ2-5; the match to TRBD2 covers 11 bases. The CDR3 is 20 amino acids. Germline-derived CDR1 and CDR2 are SQVTM and ANQGSEA. V lost 2 bases, J lost 11 bases, and 28 bases stayed unmatched. The CDR3 is CSVEFLGGSGLAGRFNEQYF. CDR3 DNA sequence: TGCAGCGTTGAATTTCTAGGAGGATCAGGACTAGCGGGCCGTTTCAATGAGCAGTACTTC.

The V gene is TRBV5-1, the J gene TRBJ2-4; TRBD1 aligns across 9 bases. Trimming cost V 3 bases and J 13 bases; bases outside gene matches: 11. Germline-derived CDR1 and CDR2 are SGHRS and YFSETQ. The CDR3 spans 14 residues. This CDR3 is CASSSAGQGIGQYF. In DNA form, the CDR3 reads TGCGCCAGCAGCTCTGCGGGACAGGGTATTGGGCAGTACTTC.

The V and J genes are TRBV6-5 and TRBJ2-4; TRBD1 matches 7 bases. CDR1 MNHEY and CDR2 SVGAGI come from the germline V gene. This CDR3 comprises 15 residues. The V segment lost 5 bases and the J segment 0 bases; nucleotides outside the gene matches: 4. The CDR3 DNA reads as TGTGCCAGCAGTCCAGGGGGAATAGCCAAAAACATTCAGTACTTC. Encoded protein: CASSPGGIAKNIQYF.

CDR3 residues: CASSPHPTVPGELFF. The CDR3, as DNA: TGCGCCAGCAGCCCGCACCCGACCGTTCCCGGGGAGCTGTTTTTT. V usage is TRBV4-1 and J usage is TRBJ2-2; no reliable D call. Germline V gene sequence: CDR1 MGHRA, CDR2 YSYEKL. The CDR3 spans 15 residues. The V end lost 4 bases, the J end lost 6 bases, and 15 bases lay between the germline ends.

The V call is TRBV7-9, the J call TRBJ2-7; tentatively, D is TRBD1 (6 bases). V was cut by 4 bases and J by 2 bases, with 12 bases left in between. Germline V gene lookup returns CDR1 SEHNR and CDR2 FQNEAQ (reference sequence). There are 14 residues in the CDR3. The CDR3 region is CASSSWTEPYEQYF. CDR3 in DNA: TGTGCCAGCAGCTCCTGGACAGAACCCTACGAGCAGTACTTC.

The genes are TRBV5-6 and TRBJ2-7; 10 nucleotides line up with TRBD2. The J call may be mistaken, given a closer DNA end match to TRBJ2-5. The CDR3 has 14 residues. In germline, CDR1 is SGHDT, CDR2 YYEEEE. The CDR3 loop is CASSAASGRGTQYF. The CDR3 region has the DNA TGTGCCAGCAGCGCTGCTAGCGGGAGAGGGACCCAGTACTTC.

This clonotype appeared a few times. V usage is TRBV7-9 and J usage is TRBJ2-3; no firm D call. The V and J ends lost 5 bases and 0 bases respectively, with 9 bases between them. The CDR3 has 14 residues. CDR1 is SEHNR and CDR2 is FQNEAQ in the germline V gene (reference sequence). The CDR3 nucleotides are TGTGCCAGCAGCCCGGATTATAGCACAGATACGCAGTATTTT. Translated, it gives CASSPDYSTDTQYF.

The chain has TRBV20-1 and TRBJ2-1; TRBD1 matches 7 bases. The germline V gene has CDR1 DFQATT and CDR2 SNEGSKA (reference sequence). The CDR3 has 14 amino acids. V lost 3 bases to trimming and J lost 7 bases; unmatched junction nucleotides: 9. The CDR3 loop is CSASRQGVRNEQFF. The CDR3 DNA follows: TGCAGTGCTAGCCGGCAGGGGGTGAGGAATGAGCAGTTCTTC.

This chain joins TRBV7-8 and TRBJ2-3; 8 bases align to TRBD2. With V trimmed by 4 bases and J by 6 bases, 9 bases remained unmatched. The CDR3 spans 15 residues. The germline V gene has CDR1 SGHVS and CDR2 FQNEAQ. The CDR3 protein is CASSSVGRVADTQYF. CDR3 nucleotides: TGTGCCAGCAGCTCCGTCGGGAGGGTGGCGGATACGCAGTATTTT.

This clonotype was seen a few times. The chain carries TRBV10-3 and TRBJ2-1; D may be TRBD1 or TRBD2 (6 bases each). V shed 0 bases and J shed 2 bases, with 11 bases lying between them. Germline values: CDR1 ENHRY, CDR2 SYGVKD. This CDR3 has 16 amino acids. CDR3 bases: TGTGCCATCAGTGAGTCGCCACGGGGGCCCTACAATGAGCAGTTCTTC. Translation: CAISESPRGPYNEQFF.